This T cell receptor (beta chain) was obtained from a study of chemoradiotherapy in HPV16-positive cancers. Overall study results and limits: HPV-specific T cells were functionally defined from only a couple of HPV16-positive patients.

Note on this clone: What it binds is unknown.

Clones were sequenced by immunoSEQ multiplex PCR, and TCRdb holds only the in-frame ones, with some missing. The table records over a thousand clones, around 80% of them present only once. This CDR3 is built from 16 residues. The V end lost 4 bases, the J end lost 5 bases, and 21 bases lay between the germline ends. CDR1 and CDR2 from the germline V gene are SGHTS and YDEGEE. Specimen: tumor tissue, collected from a patient who underwent chemoradiotherapy. The source of this sequence is a human donor with HPV-associated anogenital cancer. The chain is built from TRBV5-8 and TRBJ2-5, with D possibly matching TRBD2 (6 bases). CDR3 region: CASSPFRGTRGETQYF. As DNA, the CDR3 is TGTGCCAGCAGCCCGTTTCGGGGGACCCGGGGGGAGACCCAGTACTTC. Together with reference TRBV5-8 and TRBJ2-5, the CDR3 gives the full variable domain: EAGVTQSPTHLIKTRGQQATLRCSPISGHTSVYWYQQALGLGLQFLLWYDEGEERNRGNFPPRFSGRQFPNYSSELNVNALELEDSALYLCASSPFRGTRGETQYFGPGTRLLVL.